This TCR beta chain appears in the sequencing data of a study of T-cell memory formation after mild COVID-19. Study results and caveats: Later expanders leaned toward CD4+, whereas clones contracting from day 15 to 85 were balanced CD4/CD8.

Concerning this clonotype: Its antigen is unidentified.

TCR alpha and TCR beta cDNA libraries with sample barcodes and UMIs came from 5'RACE using constant-segment primers. In TCRdb, the 5' RACE reads were re-called with MiXCR into one record per CDR3 protein. This table has fewer than 450,000 distinct CDR3 sequences, roughly 20% appearing once. The germline gives CDR1 SGDLS, CDR2 YYNGEE. The V and J ends lost 4 bases and 5 bases respectively, with 12 bases between them. CDR3 length equals 13 residues. Sequencing was performed on PBMCs or a T cell subset sorted from them (not recorded which). V is TRBV9 and J is TRBJ2-5; D is perhaps TRBD1 (6 bases). The clonotype was recovered from an adult woman who had mild COVID-19 (a few samples of this study predate the infection). Cell type and time point are not known. In nucleotides, the CDR3 is TGTGCCAGCAGCCCAGGGACACTGGAGACCCAGTACTTC. This translates into CASSPGTLETQYF.